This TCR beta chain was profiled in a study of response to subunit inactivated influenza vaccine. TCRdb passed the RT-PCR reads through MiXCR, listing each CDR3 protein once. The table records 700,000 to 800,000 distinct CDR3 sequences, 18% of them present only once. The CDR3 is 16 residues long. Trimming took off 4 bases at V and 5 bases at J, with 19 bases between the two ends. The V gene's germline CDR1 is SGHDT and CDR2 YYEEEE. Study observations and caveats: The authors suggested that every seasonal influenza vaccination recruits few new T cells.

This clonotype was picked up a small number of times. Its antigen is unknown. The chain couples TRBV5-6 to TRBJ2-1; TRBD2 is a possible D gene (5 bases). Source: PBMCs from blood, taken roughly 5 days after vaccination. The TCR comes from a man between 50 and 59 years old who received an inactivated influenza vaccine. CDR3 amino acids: CASSLKLAKVDNEQFF. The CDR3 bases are TGTGCCAGCAGCCTCAAGCTAGCTAAAGTCGACAATGAGCAGTTCTTC.